The sequence of this T cell receptor (beta chain) was determined in a study of T cell responses to AZD1222 COVID-19 vaccine. Study results and limitations: Sampling captured repertoires only after the peak T cell response.

For this clone: The antigen remains undetermined.

The repertoire was sequenced with immunoSEQ multiplex PCR; TCRdb's copy has only in-frame clones and lacks some. The sample shows nearly 110,000 clones, about 90% of them seen only once. V dropped 6 bases and J dropped 5; count of bases not matched to a gene: 3. The CDR3 runs 12 residues. Germline CDR1 SQVTM, CDR2 ANQGSEA. The sequencing used peripheral blood, collected 28 days after the second AZD1222 dose. This receptor was identified in an adult who received the AZD1222 COVID-19 vaccine. The chain employs TRBV29-1 and TRBJ1-5, with TRBD1 matching over 8 bases. Here the CDR3 reads CSVGTGDQPQHF. Here the CDR3 DNA reads TGCAGCGTCGGGACAGGTGATCAGCCCCAGCATTTT. Using reference TRBV29-1 and TRBJ1-5 for the parts outside the CDR3, the full variable domain is SAVISQKPSRDICQRGTSLTIQCQVDSQVTMMFWYRQQPGQSLTLIATANQGSEATYESGFVIDKFPISRPNLTFSTLTVSNMSPEDSSIYLCSVGTGDQPQHFGDGTRLSIL.